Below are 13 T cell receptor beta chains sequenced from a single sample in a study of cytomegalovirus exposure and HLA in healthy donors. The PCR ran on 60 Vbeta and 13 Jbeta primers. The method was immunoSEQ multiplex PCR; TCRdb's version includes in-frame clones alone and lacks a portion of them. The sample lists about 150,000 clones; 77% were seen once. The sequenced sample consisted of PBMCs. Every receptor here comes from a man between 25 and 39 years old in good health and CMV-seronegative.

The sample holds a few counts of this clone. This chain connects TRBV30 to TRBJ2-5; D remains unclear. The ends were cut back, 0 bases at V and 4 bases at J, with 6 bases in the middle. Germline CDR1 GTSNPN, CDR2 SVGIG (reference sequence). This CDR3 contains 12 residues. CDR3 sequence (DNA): TGTGCCTGGAGTGTATTCGGAGAGACCCAGTACTTC. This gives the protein CAWSVFGETQYF.

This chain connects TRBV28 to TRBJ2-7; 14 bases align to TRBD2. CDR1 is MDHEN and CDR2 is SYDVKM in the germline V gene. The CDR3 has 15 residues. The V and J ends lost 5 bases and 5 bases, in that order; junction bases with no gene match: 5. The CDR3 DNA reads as TGTGCCAGCAGTCCACGGGGACTAGCGGGAGACGAGCAGTACTTC. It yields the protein CASSPRGLAGDEQYF.

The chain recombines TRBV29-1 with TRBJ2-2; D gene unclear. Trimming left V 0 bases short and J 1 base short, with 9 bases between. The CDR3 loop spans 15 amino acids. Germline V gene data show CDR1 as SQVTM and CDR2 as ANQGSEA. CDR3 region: CSVEDLPGNTGELFF. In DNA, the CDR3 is TGCAGCGTTGAAGATCTTCCGGGGAACACCGGGGAGCTGTTTTTT.

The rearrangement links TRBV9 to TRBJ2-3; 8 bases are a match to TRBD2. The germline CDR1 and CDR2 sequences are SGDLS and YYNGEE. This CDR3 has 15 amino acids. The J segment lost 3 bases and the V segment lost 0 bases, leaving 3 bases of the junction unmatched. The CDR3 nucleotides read TGTGCCAGCAGCGTAGGACTAGCGCAGACAGATACGCAGTATTTT. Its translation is CASSVGLAQTDTQYF.

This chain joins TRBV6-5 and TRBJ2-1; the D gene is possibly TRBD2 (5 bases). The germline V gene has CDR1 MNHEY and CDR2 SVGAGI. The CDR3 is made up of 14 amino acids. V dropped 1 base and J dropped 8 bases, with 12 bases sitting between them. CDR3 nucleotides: TGTGCCAGCAGTTACTTAGACGGCGGGCATGAGCAGTTCTTC. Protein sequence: CASSYLDGGHEQFF.

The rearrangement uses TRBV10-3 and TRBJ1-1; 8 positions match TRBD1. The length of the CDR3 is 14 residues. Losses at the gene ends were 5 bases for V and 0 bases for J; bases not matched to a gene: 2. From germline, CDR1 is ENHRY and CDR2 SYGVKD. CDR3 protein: CAISTGGMNTEAFF. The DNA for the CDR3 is TGTGCCATCAGTACAGGGGGGATGAACACTGAAGCTTTCTTT.

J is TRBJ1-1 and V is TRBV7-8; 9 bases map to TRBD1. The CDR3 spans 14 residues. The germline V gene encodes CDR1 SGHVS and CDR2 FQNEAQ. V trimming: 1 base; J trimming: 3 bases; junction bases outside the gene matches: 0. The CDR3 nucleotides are TGTGCCAGCAGCTTAGGACAGGGGGACACTGAAGCTTTCTTT. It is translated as CASSLGQGDTEAFF.

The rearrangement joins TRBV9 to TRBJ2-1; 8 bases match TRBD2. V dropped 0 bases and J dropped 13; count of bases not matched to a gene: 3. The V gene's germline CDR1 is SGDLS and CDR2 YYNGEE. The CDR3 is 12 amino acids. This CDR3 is CASSVGSGTQFF. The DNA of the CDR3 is TGTGCCAGCAGCGTAGGTAGCGGGACCCAGTTCTTC.

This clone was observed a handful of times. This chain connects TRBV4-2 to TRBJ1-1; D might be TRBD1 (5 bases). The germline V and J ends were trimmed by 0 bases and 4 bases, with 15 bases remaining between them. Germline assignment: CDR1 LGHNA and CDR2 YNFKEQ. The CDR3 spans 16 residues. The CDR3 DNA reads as TGTGCCAGCAGCCAAGATTTAGCGGGACGACTCACTGAAGCTTTCTTT. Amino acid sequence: CASSQDLAGRLTEAFF.

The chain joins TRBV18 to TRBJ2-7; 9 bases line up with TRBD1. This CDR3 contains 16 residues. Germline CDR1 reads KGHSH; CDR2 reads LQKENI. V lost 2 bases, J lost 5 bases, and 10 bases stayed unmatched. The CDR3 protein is CASSPNTGQGSNEQYF. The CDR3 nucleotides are TGTGCCAGCTCACCAAATACGGGACAGGGTTCCAACGAGCAGTACTTC.

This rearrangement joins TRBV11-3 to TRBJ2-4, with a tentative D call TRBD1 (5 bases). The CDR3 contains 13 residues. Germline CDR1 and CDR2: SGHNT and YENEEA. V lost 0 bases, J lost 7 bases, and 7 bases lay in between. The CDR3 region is CASSLEAGNIQYF. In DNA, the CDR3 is TGTGCCAGCAGCTTAGAGGCAGGGAACATTCAGTACTTC. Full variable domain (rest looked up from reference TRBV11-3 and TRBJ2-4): EAGVVQSPRYKIIEKKQPVAFWCNPISGHNTLYWYLQNLGQGPELLIRYENEEAVDDSQLPKDRFSAERLKGVDSTLKIQPAELGDSAVYLCASSLEAGNIQYFGAGTRLSVL.

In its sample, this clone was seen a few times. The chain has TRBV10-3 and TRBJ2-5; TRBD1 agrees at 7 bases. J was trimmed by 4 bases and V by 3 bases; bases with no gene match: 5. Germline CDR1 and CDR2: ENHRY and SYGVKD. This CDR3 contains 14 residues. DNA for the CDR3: TGTGCCATCAGTGATGTGGGGACAGCAGAGACCCAGTACTTC. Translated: CAISDVGTAETQYF.

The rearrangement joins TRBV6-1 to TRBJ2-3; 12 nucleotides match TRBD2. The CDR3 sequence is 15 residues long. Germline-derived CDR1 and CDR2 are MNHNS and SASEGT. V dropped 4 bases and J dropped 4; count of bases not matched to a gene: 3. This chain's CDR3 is CASSGLAGGADTQYF. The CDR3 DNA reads TGTGCCAGCAGTGGTCTAGCGGGAGGGGCAGATACGCAGTATTTT.